The 17 T cell receptor beta chains presented below share a single source sample, sequenced in a study of T cell repertoires in cytomegalovirus infection. Each CDR3 protein is one row after TCRdb ran MiXCR on the reads. The profile covers approximately 990,000 distinct CDR3 sequences, with 25% to 40% appearing a single time and around 15% taken by the ten largest. No cognate antigen is known for these TCRs. Sequencing was performed on cultured CD8+ T cells from PBMCs, taken from culture after CMV antigen stimulation. The receptors shown here come from a human donor in good health (CMV status not recorded). Some clones in this sample may be carry-over from other donors' samples.

There are a few counts of this clonotype. V gene TRBV5-8 combines with J gene TRBJ2-5; 9 bases are shared with TRBD2. V gave up 3 bases and J gave up 0 bases; unmatched junction bases: 9. The CDR3 totals 17 residues. Germline V gene sequence: CDR1 SGHTS, CDR2 YDEGEE. The CDR3 DNA sequence: TGTGCCAGCAGCTGGACTATGAGCGGGGGGTACCAAGAGACCCAGTACTTC. Its protein product is CASSWTMSGGYQETQYF.

The CDR3 coding sequence is TGCAGCGTTGAAATAGGTCCGAGGTGGGGCTACACCTTC. As protein: CSVEIGPRWGYTF. The J gene is TRBJ1-2, the V gene TRBV29-1; D gene unclear. The CDR3 extends over 13 amino acids. Germline CDR1 reads SQVTM; CDR2 reads ANQGSEA. Deletions cut 2 bases from V and 8 bases from J, with 15 bases between.

This clonotype has only a few counts. CDR3 residues: CASSSAGTGTYEQYV. The CDR3 nucleotides read TGTGCCAGCAGTTCCGCCGGGACAGGAACCTACGAGCAGTACGTC. V usage is TRBV28 and J usage is TRBJ2-7, with 8 bases fitting TRBD1. The CDR3 loop spans 15 amino acids. Germline assignment: CDR1 MDHEN and CDR2 SYDVKM. V dropped 4 bases and J dropped 2; count of bases not matched to a gene: 7.

The chain carries TRBV7-9 and TRBJ1-2, with no clear D. The CDR3 runs to 15 residues. Germline V CDR1 and CDR2: SEHNR, FQNEAQ (reference sequence). Trimming took off 4 bases at V and 3 bases at J, with 15 bases between the two ends. In nucleotides, the CDR3 is TGTGCCAGCAGCTCCCCTGAGGCCACGCACTATGGCTACACCTTC. It specifies CASSSPEATHYGYTF.

This clonotype has at least ten counts. V is TRBV7-8 and J is TRBJ1-4, with 10 bases identical to TRBD1. The V and J ends lost 7 bases and 7 bases, in that order; junction bases with no gene match: 15. Germline CDR1 SGHVS, CDR2 FQNEAQ. The CDR3 spans 17 residues. The CDR3 spells CASNPRPTGTGAEKLFF. DNA for the CDR3: TGTGCCAGCAACCCCCGGCCTACCGGGACAGGGGCTGAAAAACTGTTTTTT.

This clonotype was counted only a few times. The chain recombines TRBV7-9 with TRBJ2-1; a possible D gene is TRBD1 (6 bases). Germline-derived CDR1 and CDR2 are SEHNR and FQNEAQ (reference sequence). V was shortened by 5 bases and J by 6 bases, with 23 bases between the two germline ends. The CDR3 consists of 17 residues. The CDR3 is CASSPPSVGRGSNEQFF. DNA of the CDR3: TGTGCCAGCAGCCCCCCGTCTGTAGGCAGGGGAAGCAATGAGCAGTTCTTC.

The table lists this clonotype with a few counts. The genes are TRBV2 and TRBJ2-5, with D possibly matching TRBD2 (6 bases). The CDR3 runs to 16 residues. V gave up 3 bases and J gave up 4 bases, with 18 bases separating them. Germline CDR1 and CDR2: SNHLY and FYNNEI. The CDR3 is CASSEWRAGGRETQYF. The DNA for the CDR3 is TGTGCCAGCAGTGAGTGGAGGGCAGGAGGGAGAGAGACCCAGTACTTC.

The V gene is TRBV29-1, the J gene TRBJ2-2, with D possibly matching TRBD2 (5 bases). Germline V gene sequence: CDR1 SQVTM, CDR2 ANQGSEA. V was trimmed by 5 bases and J by 8 bases, leaving 18 bases between them. The CDR3 sequence is 14 residues long. The CDR3 DNA sequence: TGCAGCGTTAGTTGGGCCGGAGGTAAAGGGGAGCTGTTTTTT. This gives the protein CSVSWAGGKGELFF.

This clonotype was recorded a few times. This chain uses TRBV27 with TRBJ1-2; no reliable D call. Per germline, CDR1 MNHEY and CDR2 SMNVEV (reference sequence). This CDR3 region has 16 residues. Trimming removed 4 bases from V and 1 base from J, with 16 bases in between. Here the CDR3 reads CASSSAGRLRNYGYTF. The CDR3 DNA reads as TGTGCCAGCAGTTCCGCGGGAAGGCTACGTAACTATGGCTACACCTTC.

J is TRBJ1-4 and V is TRBV7-4, with D hard to call. Germline loops: CDR1 SGHVT, CDR2 SQSDAQ. This CDR3 has 16 residues. Trimming removed 5 bases from V and 1 base from J, with 14 bases in between. The CDR3 sequence: CASSPLSSKTNEKLFF. The CDR3 region has the DNA TGTGCCAGCAGCCCCCTGAGCAGCAAAACTAATGAAAAACTGTTTTTT.

This clonotype has only a few counts. This chain joins TRBV7-6 and TRBJ2-1, with 8 bases that match TRBD2. Germline trimming cut 8 bases from V and 8 bases from J; bases unmatched to any gene: 20. The CDR3 is made up of 17 amino acids. The germline V gene encodes CDR1 SGHVS and CDR2 FNYEAQ. CDR3: CASAVRPPGLDTDEQFF. CDR3 coding DNA: TGTGCCAGCGCCGTTCGACCTCCGGGACTAGATACGGATGAGCAGTTCTTC.

A few counts support this clonotype. The rearrangement joins TRBV6-6 to TRBJ2-1; D ambiguous. The CDR3 is 13 amino acids. Germline CDR1 is MNHNY and CDR2 is SVGAGI (reference sequence). The germline V and J ends were trimmed by 2 bases and 8 bases, with 10 bases remaining between them. Here the CDR3 reads CASSYPMEDEQFF. In DNA, the CDR3 is TGTGCCAGCAGTTACCCGATGGAAGATGAGCAGTTCTTC.

Here the CDR3 reads CASSDFRRGAGGYTF. As DNA, the CDR3 is TGTGCCAGCAGTGATTTCAGACGCGGGGCGGGTGGCTACACCTTC. This sequence joins TRBV2 and TRBJ1-2; the D gene is possibly TRBD1 (5 bases). Germline lookup yields CDR1 SNHLY and CDR2 FYNNEI. CDR3 length: 15 residues. V shed 3 bases and J shed 7 bases, with 18 bases lying between them.

This clonotype has a handful of counts. The J gene is TRBJ2-4, the V gene TRBV5-5, with 8 bases aligning to TRBD2. The CDR3 is 15 amino acids. V shed 3 bases, J shed 7 bases, and the junction held 9 bases outside the gene matches. CDR1 is SGHKS and CDR2 is YYEKEE in the germline V gene (reference sequence). In DNA form, the CDR3 reads TGTGCCAGCAGCTCCCTTGTCGGGGGGGCCAACATTCAGTACTTC. Residues: CASSSLVGGANIQYF.

The chain uses TRBV7-3 and TRBJ1-1; TRBD1 agrees at 7 bases. The V and J ends lost 2 bases and 6 bases, in that order; junction bases with no gene match: 18. The CDR3 has 18 residues. The germline V gene has CDR1 SGHTA and CDR2 FQGTGA. The CDR3 protein is CASSLFLRDRRRDAEAFF. The DNA for the CDR3 is TGTGCCAGCAGCTTATTCCTCCGGGACAGACGCCGTGACGCTGAAGCTTTCTTT.

Of note for this clonotype: This could be a read error, since a much larger clone is one nucleotide away. V and J are TRBV7-8 and TRBJ2-7, with a possible D match to TRBD2 (5 bases). The germline gives CDR1 SGHVS, CDR2 FQNEAQ. The length of the CDR3 is 15 residues. CDR3 DNA sequence: TGTGCCAACAGCTTAGGCCCTAGCCCCTCGTACGAGCAGTACTTC. Protein: CANSLGPSPSYEQYF.

This chain joins TRBV12-3 or TRBV12-4 and TRBJ2-3; tentative D call: TRBD2 (6 bases). With 10 bases removed from V and 5 bases from J, the gap between germline ends came to 19 bases. The CDR3 extends over 14 amino acids. CDR3: CAINRDLWGDTQYF. The CDR3 DNA reads TGTGCCATCAACCGGGACTTGTGGGGAGATACGCAGTATTTT.